The 9 T cell receptor beta chains reported below all come from one sample, sequenced in a study of blood T cells in healthy people across ages. For the second PCR, which ran for roughly 6 to 11 cycles, a sample-barcoded 5' primer and a J-beta primer mix were used. TCRdb recomputed calls from the 5' RACE reads with MiXCR, one row per CDR3 protein. The sample lists approximately 1.5 million distinct CDR3 sequences, about 45% seen once, with about 3.8% in the top ten. Material: blood. These receptors originate from a woman between 18 and 29 years old in good health.

Regarding this clonotype: An end of the junction differs from the germline gene, which may be a read error. J is TRBJ1-1 and V is TRBV5-1, with a possible D match to TRBD1 (5 bases). There are 14 residues in the CDR3. CDR1 and CDR2 (germline): SGHRS, YFSETQ. CDR3 DNA sequence: TGTGCCAGCAGTCTGGTGGTAGGGGACACTGAAGCTTTCTTT. Its protein product is CASSLVVGDTEAFF.

The chain uses TRBV27 and TRBJ1-1; D is unresolved. Germline CDR1 MNHEY, CDR2 SMNVEV (reference sequence). The CDR3 contains 13 residues. V was clipped by 4 bases and J by 1 base, with 7 bases between them. CDR3 residues: CASSSPTNTEAFF. Here the CDR3 DNA reads TGTGCCAGCAGTTCCCCGACGAACACTGAAGCTTTCTTT.

The V gene is TRBV7-9, the J gene TRBJ2-7; 8 bases line up with TRBD2. V lost 3 bases and J lost 6; bases outside the gene matches: 10. Germline V lookup: CDR1 SEHNR, CDR2 FQNEAQ (reference sequence). CDR3 length: 15 amino acids. Here the CDR3 reads CASSLTAGVSLEQYF. CDR3 nucleotides: TGTGCCAGCAGCTTGACAGCGGGAGTCTCCCTCGAGCAGTACTTC.

This clonotype was counted only a few times. The chain combines TRBV10-3 with TRBJ2-5; 8 positions agree with TRBD2. V gave up 3 bases and J gave up 4 bases; unmatched junction bases: 4. Germline V gene data show CDR1 as ENHRY and CDR2 as SYGVKD. The CDR3 covers 14 residues. The CDR3 loop reads CAISDGAGVETQYF. DNA for the CDR3: TGTGCCATCAGTGATGGAGCGGGGGTAGAGACCCAGTACTTC.

The chain couples TRBV6-6 to TRBJ1-3; no clear D. The CDR3 has 13 residues. Germline loops: CDR1 MNHNY, CDR2 SVGAGI (reference sequence). Trimming shortened V by 6 bases and J by 4 bases, and 10 bases separated the two germline ends. This CDR3 reads CASSSVRGNTIYF. The CDR3 DNA reads TGTGCCAGCAGCTCCGTGCGGGGAAACACCATATATTTT.

Here the CDR3 reads CASRSRASASSNQPQHF. The CDR3 nucleotides are TGTGCCAGCAGATCCCGGGCCTCAGCTTCGAGCAATCAGCCCCAGCATTTT. This chain uses TRBV2 with TRBJ1-5, with D hard to call. The CDR3 is 17 residues long. Germline V gives CDR1 SNHLY, CDR2 FYNNEI. The ends were cut back, 6 bases at V and 1 base at J, with 19 bases in the middle.

CDR3 sequence (DNA): TGTGCCAGCAGTGCGGGACTAGCGGGATTTGGGGCCAACGTCCTGACTTTC. The encoded protein is CASSAGLAGFGANVLTF. The genes are TRBV2 and TRBJ2-6, with 13 bases that match TRBD2. V lost 4 bases to trimming and J lost 3 bases; unmatched junction nucleotides: 3. Per germline, CDR1 SNHLY and CDR2 FYNNEI. The CDR3 runs to 17 residues.

The sample holds a few counts of this clonotype. The chain combines TRBV5-1 with TRBJ2-1, with D possibly matching TRBD2 (6 bases). There are 16 residues in the CDR3. CDR1 is SGHRS, CDR2 YFSETQ, per germline. The germline V and J ends were trimmed by 2 bases and 4 bases, with 16 bases remaining between them. CDR3 in DNA: TGCGCCAGCAGCTTTAGGAGGGGAAGCGAGTACAATGAGCAGTTCTTC. The encoded protein is CASSFRRGSEYNEQFF.

This chain's CDR3 is CASSQASAAGEQYF. The DNA of the CDR3 is TGTGCCAGCAGCCAAGCCTCAGCGGCGGGGGAGCAGTACTTC. The V and J genes are TRBV3-1 and TRBJ2-5; 7 nucleotides match TRBD2. The germline V gene encodes CDR1 LGHDT and CDR2 YNNKEL (reference sequence). This CDR3 region has 14 residues. The ends lost 1 base at V and 11 bases at J; junction bases unmatched: 10.